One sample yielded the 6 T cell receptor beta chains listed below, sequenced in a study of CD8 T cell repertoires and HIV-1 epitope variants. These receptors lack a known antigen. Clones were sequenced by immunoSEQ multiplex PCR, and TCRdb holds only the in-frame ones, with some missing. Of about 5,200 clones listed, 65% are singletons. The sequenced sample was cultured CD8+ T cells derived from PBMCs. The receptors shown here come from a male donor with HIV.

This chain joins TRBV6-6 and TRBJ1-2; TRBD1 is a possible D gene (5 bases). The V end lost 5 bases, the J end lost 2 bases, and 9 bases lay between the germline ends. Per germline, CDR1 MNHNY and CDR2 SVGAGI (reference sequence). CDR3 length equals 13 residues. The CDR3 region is CASSIQGNYGYTF. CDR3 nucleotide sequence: TGTGCCAGCAGTATTCAGGGAAACTATGGCTACACCTTC.

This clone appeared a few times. The chain's CDR3 is CASSQVGGYEQYF. The CDR3 DNA follows: TGCGCCAGCAGCCAAGTAGGGGGCTACGAGCAGTACTTC. The genes are TRBV4-1 and TRBJ2-7; D may be TRBD1 (6 bases). The CDR3 totals 13 residues. Trimming shortened V by 1 base and J by 3 bases, and 7 bases separated the two germline ends. Germline V gene data show CDR1 as MGHRA and CDR2 as YSYEKL.

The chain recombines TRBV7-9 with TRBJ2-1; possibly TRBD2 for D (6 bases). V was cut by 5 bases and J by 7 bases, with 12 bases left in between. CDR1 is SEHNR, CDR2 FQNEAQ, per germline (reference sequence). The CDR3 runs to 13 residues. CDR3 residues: CASSHGTENEQFF. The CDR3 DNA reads TGTGCCAGCAGCCACGGGACTGAGAATGAGCAGTTCTTC.

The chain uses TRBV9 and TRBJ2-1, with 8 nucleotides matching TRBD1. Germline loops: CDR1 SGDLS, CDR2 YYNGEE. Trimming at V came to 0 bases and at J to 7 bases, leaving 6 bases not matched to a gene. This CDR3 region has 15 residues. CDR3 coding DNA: TGTGCCAGCAGCGTAGTTCGGACAGGGTATAATGAGCAGTTCTTC. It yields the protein CASSVVRTGYNEQFF.

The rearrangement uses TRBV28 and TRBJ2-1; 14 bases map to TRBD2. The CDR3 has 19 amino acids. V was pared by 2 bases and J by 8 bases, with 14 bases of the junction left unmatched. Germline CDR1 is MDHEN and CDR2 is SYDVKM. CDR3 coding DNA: TGTGCCAGCAGTTTAGAGGGACTAGCGGGAGAGGGGGCAGGGGATGAGCAGTTCTTC. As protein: CASSLEGLAGEGAGDEQFF. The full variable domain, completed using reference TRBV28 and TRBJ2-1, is DVKVTQSSRYLVKRTGEKVFLECVQDMDHENMFWYRQDPGLGLRLIYFSYDVKMKEKGDIPEGYSVSREKKERFSLILESASTNQTSMYLCASSLEGLAGEGAGDEQFFGPGTRLTVL.

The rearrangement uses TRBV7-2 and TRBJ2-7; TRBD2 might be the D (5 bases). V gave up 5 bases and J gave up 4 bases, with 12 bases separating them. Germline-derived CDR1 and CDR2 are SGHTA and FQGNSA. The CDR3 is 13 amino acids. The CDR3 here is CASSQEAQYEQYF. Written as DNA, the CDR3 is TGTGCCAGCAGCCAGGAGGCACAGTACGAGCAGTACTTC.